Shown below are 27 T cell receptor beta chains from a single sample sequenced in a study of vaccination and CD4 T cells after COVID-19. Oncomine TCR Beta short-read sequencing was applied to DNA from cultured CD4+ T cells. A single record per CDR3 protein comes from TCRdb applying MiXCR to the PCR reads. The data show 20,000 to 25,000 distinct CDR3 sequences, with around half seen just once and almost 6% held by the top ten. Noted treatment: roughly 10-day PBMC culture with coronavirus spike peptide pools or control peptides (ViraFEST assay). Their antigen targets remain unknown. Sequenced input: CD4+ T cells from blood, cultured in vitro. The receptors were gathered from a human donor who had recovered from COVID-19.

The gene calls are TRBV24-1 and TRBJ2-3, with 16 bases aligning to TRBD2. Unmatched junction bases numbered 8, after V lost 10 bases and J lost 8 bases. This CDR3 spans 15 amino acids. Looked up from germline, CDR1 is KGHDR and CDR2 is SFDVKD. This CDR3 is CATAGLAGGPGTQYF. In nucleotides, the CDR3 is TGTGCCACAGCGGGACTAGCGGGAGGGCCAGGTACGCAGTATTTT.

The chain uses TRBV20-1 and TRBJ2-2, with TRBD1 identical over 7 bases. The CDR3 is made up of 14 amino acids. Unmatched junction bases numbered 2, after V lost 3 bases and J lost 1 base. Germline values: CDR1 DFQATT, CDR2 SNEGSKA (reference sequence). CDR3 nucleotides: TGCAGTGCTAGGGCAGGGGGGAACACCGGGGAGCTGTTTTTT. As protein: CSARAGGNTGELFF.

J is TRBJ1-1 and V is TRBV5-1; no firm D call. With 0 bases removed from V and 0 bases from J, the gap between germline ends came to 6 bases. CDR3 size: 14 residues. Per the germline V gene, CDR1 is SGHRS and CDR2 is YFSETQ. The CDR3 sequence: CASSLDLLNTEAFF. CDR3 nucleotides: TGCGCCAGCAGCTTGGACCTACTGAACACTGAAGCTTTCTTT.

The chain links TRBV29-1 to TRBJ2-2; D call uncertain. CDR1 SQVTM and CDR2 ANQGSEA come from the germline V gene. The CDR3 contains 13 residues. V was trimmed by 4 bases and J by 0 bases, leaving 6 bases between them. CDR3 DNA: TGCAGCGTTGGAACAGCGAACACCGGGGAGCTGTTTTTT. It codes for CSVGTANTGELFF.

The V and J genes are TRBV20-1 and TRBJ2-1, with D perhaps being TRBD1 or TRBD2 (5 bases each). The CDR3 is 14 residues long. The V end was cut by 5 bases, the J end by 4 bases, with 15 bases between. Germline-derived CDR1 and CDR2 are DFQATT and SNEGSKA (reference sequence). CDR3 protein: CSAVPGTTYNEQFF. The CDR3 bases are TGCAGTGCTGTCCCCGGGACCACATACAATGAGCAGTTCTTC.

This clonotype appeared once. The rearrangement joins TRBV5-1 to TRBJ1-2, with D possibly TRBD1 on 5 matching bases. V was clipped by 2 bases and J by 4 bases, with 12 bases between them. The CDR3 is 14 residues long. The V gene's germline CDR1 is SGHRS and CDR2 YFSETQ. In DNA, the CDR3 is TGCGCCAGCAGCTTAGACAGTGAAGTCTATGGCTACACCTTC. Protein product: CASSLDSEVYGYTF.

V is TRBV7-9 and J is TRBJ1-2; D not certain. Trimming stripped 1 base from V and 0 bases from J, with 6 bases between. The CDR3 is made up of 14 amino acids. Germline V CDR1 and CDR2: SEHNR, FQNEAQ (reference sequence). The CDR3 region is CASSLGGANYGYTF. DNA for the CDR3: TGTGCCAGCAGCTTAGGCGGAGCTAACTATGGCTACACCTTC.

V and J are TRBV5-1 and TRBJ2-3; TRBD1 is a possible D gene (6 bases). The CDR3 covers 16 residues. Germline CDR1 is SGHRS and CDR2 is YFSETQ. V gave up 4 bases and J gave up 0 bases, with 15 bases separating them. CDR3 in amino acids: CASSATGRSSTDTQYF. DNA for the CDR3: TGCGCCAGCAGCGCCACAGGGCGATCTAGCACAGATACGCAGTATTTT. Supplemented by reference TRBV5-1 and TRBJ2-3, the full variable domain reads KAGVTQTPRYLIKTRGQQVTLSCSPISGHRSVSWYQQTPGQGLQFLFEYFSETQRNKGNFPGRFSGRQFSNSRSEMNVSTLELGDSALYLCASSATGRSSTDTQYFGPGTRLTVL.

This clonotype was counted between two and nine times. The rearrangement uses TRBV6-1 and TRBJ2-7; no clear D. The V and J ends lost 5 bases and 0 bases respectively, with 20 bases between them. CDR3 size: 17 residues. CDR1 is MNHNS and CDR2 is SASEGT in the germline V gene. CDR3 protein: CASSLRFPGSVSYEQYF. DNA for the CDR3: TGTGCCAGCAGTCTAAGATTTCCAGGCTCCGTCTCCTACGAGCAGTACTTC.

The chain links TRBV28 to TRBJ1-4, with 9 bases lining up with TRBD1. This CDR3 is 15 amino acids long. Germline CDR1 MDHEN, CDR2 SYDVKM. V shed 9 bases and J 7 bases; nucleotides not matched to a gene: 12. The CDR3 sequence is CASSYTGGRVEKLFF. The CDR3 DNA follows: TGTGCCAGTTCCTATACAGGGGGCAGGGTTGAAAAACTGTTTTTT.

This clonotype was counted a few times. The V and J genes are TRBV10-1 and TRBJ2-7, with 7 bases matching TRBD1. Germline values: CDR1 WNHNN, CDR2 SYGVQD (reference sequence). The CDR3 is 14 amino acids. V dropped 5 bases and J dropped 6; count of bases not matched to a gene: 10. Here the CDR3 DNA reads TGCGCCAGCAGTTCGGGACAGTTGGGGGCCGAGCAGTACTTC. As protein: CASSSGQLGAEQYF.

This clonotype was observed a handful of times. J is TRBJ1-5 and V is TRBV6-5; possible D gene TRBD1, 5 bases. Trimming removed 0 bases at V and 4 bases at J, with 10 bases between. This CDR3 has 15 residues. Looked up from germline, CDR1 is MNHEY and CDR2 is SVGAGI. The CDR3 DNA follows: TGTGCCAGCAGTTACTCGATAGGGGAGAATCAGCCCCAGCATTTT. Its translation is CASSYSIGENQPQHF.

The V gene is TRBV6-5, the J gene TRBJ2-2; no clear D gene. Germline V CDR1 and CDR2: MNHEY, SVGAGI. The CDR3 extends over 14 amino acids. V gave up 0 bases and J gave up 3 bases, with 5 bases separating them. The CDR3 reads CASSYSGYTGELFF. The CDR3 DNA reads TGTGCCAGCAGTTACTCCGGCTACACCGGGGAGCTGTTTTTT.

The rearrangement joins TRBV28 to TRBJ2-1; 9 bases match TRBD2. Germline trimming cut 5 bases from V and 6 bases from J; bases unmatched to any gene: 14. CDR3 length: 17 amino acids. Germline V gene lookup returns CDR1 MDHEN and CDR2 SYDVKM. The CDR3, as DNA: TGTGCCAGCAGTCTCCCGCATGGACTAGCGCCTTCCAATGAGCAGTTCTTC. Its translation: CASSLPHGLAPSNEQFF.

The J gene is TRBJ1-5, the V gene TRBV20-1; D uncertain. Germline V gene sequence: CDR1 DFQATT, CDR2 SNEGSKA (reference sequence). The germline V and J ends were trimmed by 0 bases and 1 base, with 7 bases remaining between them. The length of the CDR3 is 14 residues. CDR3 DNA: TGCAGTGCTAGAGATGTGCGGAGCAATCAGCCCCAGCATTTT. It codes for CSARDVRSNQPQHF.

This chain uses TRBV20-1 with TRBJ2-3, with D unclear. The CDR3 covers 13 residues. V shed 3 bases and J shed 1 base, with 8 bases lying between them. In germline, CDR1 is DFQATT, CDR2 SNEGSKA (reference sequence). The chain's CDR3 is CSASGGGTDTQYF. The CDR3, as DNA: TGCAGTGCTAGTGGTGGGGGCACAGATACGCAGTATTTT.

For the CDR3, the DNA is TGTGCCAGCAGCATTGCGGGGCGCTATCAGCCCCAGCATTTT. Translating gives CASSIAGRYQPQHF. The J gene is TRBJ1-5, the V gene TRBV27; tentatively, D is TRBD1 (5 bases). The CDR3 has 14 amino acids. V lost 6 bases to trimming and J lost 5 bases, with 14 bases between them. CDR1 is MNHEY and CDR2 is SMNVEV in the germline V gene (reference sequence).

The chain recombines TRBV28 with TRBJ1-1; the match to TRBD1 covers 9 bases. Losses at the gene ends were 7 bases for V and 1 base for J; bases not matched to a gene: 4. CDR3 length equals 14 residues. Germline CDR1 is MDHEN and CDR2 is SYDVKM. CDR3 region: CASTMTGGNTEAFF. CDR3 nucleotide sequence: TGTGCCAGCACCATGACAGGGGGGAACACTGAAGCTTTCTTT.

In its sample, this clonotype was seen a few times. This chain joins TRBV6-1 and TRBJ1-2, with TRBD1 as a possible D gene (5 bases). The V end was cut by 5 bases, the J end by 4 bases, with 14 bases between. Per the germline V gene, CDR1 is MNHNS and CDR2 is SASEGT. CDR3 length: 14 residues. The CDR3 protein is CASSPLGQGYGYTF. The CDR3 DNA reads TGTGCCAGCAGTCCTCTCGGGCAGGGCTATGGCTACACCTTC.

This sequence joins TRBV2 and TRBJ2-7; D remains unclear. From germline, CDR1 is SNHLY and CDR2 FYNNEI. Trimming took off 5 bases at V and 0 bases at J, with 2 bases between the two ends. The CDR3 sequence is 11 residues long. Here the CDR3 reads CASSFSYEQYF. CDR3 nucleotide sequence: TGTGCCAGCAGTTTCTCCTACGAGCAGTACTTC. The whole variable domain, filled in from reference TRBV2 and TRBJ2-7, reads EPEVTQTPSHQVTQMGQEVILRCVPISNHLYFYWYRQILGQKVEFLVSFYNNEISEKSEIFDDQFSVERPDGSNFTLKIRSTKLEDSAMYFCASSFSYEQYFGPGTRLTVT.

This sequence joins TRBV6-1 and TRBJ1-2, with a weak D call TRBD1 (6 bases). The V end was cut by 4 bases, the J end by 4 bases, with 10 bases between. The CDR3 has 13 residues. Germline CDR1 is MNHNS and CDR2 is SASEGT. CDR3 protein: CASSGTDLYGYTF. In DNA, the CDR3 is TGTGCCAGCAGTGGGACAGACCTCTATGGCTACACCTTC.

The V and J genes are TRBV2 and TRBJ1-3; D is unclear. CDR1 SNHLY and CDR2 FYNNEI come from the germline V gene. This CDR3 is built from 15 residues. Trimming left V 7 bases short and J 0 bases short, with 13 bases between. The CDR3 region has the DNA TGTGCCAGCACCAGACGGAGTCACTCTGGAAACACCATATATTTT. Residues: CASTRRSHSGNTIYF.

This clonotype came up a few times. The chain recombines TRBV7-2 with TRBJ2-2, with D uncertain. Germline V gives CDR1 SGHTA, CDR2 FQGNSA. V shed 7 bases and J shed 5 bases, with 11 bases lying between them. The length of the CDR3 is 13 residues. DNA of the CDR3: TGTGCCAGCACCCGCGAGGTTACCGGGGAGCTGTTTTTT. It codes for CASTREVTGELFF.

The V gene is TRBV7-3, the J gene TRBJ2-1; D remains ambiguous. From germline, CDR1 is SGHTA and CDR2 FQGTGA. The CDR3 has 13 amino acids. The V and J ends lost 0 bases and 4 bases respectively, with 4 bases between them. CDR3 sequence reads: CASSLTGYNEQFF. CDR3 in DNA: TGTGCCAGCAGCTTAACGGGGTACAATGAGCAGTTCTTC.

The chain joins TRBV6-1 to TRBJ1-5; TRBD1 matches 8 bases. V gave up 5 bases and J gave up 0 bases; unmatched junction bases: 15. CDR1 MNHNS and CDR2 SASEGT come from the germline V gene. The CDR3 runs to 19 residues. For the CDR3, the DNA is TGTGCCAGCAGTCTCCCTTGGGCAGGGGGCCTTTATAGCAATCAGCCCCAGCATTTT. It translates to CASSLPWAGGLYSNQPQHF.

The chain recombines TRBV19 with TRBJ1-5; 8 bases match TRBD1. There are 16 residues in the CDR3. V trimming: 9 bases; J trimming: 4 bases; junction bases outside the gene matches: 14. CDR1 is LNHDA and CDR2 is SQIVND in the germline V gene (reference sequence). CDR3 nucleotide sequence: TGTGCCAGCACACCTTCGACAGGGGCCCTAAATCAGCCCCAGCATTTT. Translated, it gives CASTPSTGALNQPQHF.

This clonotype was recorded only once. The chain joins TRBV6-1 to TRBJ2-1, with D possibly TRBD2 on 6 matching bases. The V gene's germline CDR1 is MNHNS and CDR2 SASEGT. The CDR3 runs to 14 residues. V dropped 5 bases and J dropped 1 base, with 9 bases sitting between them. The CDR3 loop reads CASSNRESYNEQFF. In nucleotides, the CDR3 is TGTGCCAGCAGTAACCGGGAGTCCTACAATGAGCAGTTCTTC.